The present entry profiles one TCR beta chain with its context. The antigen is unknown. This sample was included in a study of shared clonotypes between healthy human individuals. As for the study in general: Each donor's CD4 naive and CD4 memory cells filled three plates apiece, CD8 naive two, and CD8 memory one.

Germline V gene lookup returns CDR1 LNHNV and CDR2 YYDKDF (reference sequence). This CDR3 spans 16 amino acids. The V gene lost 3 bases and the J gene lost 5 bases, with 16 bases spanning the gap. When replicate PCRs were run on sorted subsets, they used around 200 ng DNA, about 30,000 T cell genomes. Original analysis: Filtering differed since immunoSEQ provided only junctions, with no quality scores. Method: immunoSEQ multiplex PCR; TCRdb's copy keeps in-frame clones and lacks some. For V, J and clone size, that table is used; D and trimming come from the DNA. This table holds roughly 1 million clones, about 75% found once. The study, taken as a whole, reports: Roughly 5% was the fraction of naive CD4 clonotypes found shared across a few donors.

This TCR was sampled from a man between 18 and 29 years old in good health. Source material: memory CD4+ T cells sorted from blood. Subset noted: CD45RA-negative fraction. The chain carries TRBV15 and TRBJ2-2; TRBD2 might be the D (6 bases). The DNA of the CDR3 is TGTGCCACCAGCAGGGGGAGGCAGGGAGGTACCGGGGAGCTGTTTTTT. Its translation is CATSRGRQGGTGELFF.